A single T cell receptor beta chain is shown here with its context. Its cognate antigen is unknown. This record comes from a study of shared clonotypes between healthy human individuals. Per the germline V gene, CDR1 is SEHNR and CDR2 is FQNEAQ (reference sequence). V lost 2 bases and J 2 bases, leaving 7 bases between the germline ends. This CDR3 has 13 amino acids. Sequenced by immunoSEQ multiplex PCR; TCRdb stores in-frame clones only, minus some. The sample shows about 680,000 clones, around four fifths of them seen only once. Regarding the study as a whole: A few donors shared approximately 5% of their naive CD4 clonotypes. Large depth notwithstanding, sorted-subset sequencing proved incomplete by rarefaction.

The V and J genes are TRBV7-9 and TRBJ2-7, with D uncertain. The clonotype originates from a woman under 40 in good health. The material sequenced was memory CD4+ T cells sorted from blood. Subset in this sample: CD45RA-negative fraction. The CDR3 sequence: CASSLTTPYEQYF. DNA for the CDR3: TGTGCCAGCAGCTTAACCACCCCCTACGAGCAGTACTTC.